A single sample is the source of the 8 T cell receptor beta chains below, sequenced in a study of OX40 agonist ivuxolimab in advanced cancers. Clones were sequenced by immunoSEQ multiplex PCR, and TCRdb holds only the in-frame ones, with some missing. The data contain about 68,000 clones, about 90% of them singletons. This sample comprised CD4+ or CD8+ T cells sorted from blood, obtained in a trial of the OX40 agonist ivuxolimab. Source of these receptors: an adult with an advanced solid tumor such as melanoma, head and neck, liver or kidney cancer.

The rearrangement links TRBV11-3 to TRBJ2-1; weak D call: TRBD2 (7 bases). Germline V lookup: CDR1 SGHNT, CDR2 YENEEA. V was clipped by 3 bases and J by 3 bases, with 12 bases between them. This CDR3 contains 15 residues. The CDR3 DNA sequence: TGTGCCAGCAGCTTGGGGGGGGCCCTCTACAATGAGCAGTTCTTC. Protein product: CASSLGGALYNEQFF. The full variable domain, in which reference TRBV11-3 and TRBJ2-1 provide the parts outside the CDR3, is EAGVVQSPRYKIIEKKQPVAFWCNPISGHNTLYWYLQNLGQGPELLIRYENEEAVDDSQLPKDRFSAERLKGVDSTLKIQPAELGDSAVYLCASSLGGALYNEQFFGPGTRLTVL.

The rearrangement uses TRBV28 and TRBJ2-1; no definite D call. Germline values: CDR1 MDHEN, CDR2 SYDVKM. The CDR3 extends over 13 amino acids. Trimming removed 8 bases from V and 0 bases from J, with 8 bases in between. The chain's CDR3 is CASLGYSYNEQFF. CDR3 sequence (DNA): TGTGCCAGCCTCGGTTACTCCTACAATGAGCAGTTCTTC.

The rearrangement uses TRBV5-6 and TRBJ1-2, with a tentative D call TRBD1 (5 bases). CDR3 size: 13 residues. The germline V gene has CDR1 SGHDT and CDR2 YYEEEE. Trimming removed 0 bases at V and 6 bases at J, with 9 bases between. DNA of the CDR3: TGTGCCAGCAGCTTGGAGGGGCGAGATGGCTACACCTTC. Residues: CASSLEGRDGYTF. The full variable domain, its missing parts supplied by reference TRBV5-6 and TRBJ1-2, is DAGVTQSPTHLIKTRGQQVTLRCSPKSGHDTVSWYQQALGQGPQFIFQYYEEEERQRGNFPDRFSGHQFPNYSSELNVNALLLGDSALYLCASSLEGRDGYTFGSGTRLTVV.

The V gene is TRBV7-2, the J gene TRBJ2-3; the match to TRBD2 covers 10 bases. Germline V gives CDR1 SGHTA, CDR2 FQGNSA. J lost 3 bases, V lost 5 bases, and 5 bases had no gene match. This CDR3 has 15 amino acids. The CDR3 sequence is CASSLELAGTDTQYF. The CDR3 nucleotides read TGTGCCAGCAGCCTAGAACTAGCGGGAACAGATACGCAGTATTTT.

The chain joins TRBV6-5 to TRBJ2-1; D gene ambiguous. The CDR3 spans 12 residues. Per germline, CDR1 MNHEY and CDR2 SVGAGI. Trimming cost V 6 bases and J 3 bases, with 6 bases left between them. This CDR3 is CASSRDYNEQFF. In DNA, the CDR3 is TGTGCCAGCAGCCGCGACTACAATGAGCAGTTCTTC.

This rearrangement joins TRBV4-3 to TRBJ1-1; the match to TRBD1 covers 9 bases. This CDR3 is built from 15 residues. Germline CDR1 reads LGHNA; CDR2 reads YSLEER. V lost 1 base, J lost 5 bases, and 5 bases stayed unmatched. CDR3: CASSQGNRGQTEAFF. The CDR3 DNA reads TGCGCCAGCAGCCAAGGTAACAGGGGGCAAACTGAAGCTTTCTTT.

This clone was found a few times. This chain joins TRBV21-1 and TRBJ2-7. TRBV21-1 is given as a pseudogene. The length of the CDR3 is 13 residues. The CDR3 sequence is CANQPKERYEQYF. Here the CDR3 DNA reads TGTGCCAACCAGCCAAAGGAACGCTACGAGCAGTACTTC.

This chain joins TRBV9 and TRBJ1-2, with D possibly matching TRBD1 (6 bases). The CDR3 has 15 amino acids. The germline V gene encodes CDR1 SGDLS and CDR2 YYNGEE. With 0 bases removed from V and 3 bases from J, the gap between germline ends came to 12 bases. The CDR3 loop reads CASSVEGHEDYGYTF. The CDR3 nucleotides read TGTGCCAGCAGCGTAGAGGGACACGAGGACTATGGCTACACCTTC.